Presented here are 7 T cell receptor beta chains from one specimen sequenced in a study of blood T cell repertoires in COVID-19. Assay: immunoSEQ multiplex PCR; the TCRdb copy retains only in-frame clones and omits some. The sample has about 190,000 clones; around 90% are singletons. Sequencing used peripheral blood. These TCRs come from a man aged 40-55 years with acute or convalescent COVID-19.

The genes are TRBV3-1 (or the pseudogene TRBV3-2) and TRBJ1-6; no definite D call. With 6 bases removed from V and 7 bases from J, the gap between germline ends came to 7 bases. In germline, CDR1 is LGHDT, CDR2 YNNKEL (reference sequence). The CDR3 spans 12 residues. This CDR3 reads CASRLQNSPLHF. For the CDR3, the DNA is TGTGCCAGCAGACTACAAAATTCACCCCTCCACTTT.

The chain carries TRBV29-1 and TRBJ2-2; TRBD1 aligns across 9 bases. This CDR3 comprises 12 residues. Trimming cost V 6 bases and J 8 bases; bases outside gene matches: 4. Per germline, CDR1 SQVTM and CDR2 ANQGSEA. The CDR3 DNA is TGCAGCGTCCCGGACAGGGGAGGGGAGCTGTTTTTT. As protein: CSVPDRGGELFF.

V gene TRBV5-6 combines with J gene TRBJ1-2; 9 bases are shared with TRBD1. V lost 3 bases, J lost 4 bases, and 7 bases stayed unmatched. Germline V gene lookup returns CDR1 SGHDT and CDR2 YYEEEE. The CDR3 contains 15 residues. For the CDR3, the DNA is TGTGCCAGCAGCTGGGGGGACAGGGCGGGCTATGGCTACACCTTC. It yields the protein CASSWGDRAGYGYTF.

The chain has TRBV11-2 and TRBJ1-2; D gene ambiguous. There are 14 residues in the CDR3. Germline V gene data show CDR1 as SGHAT and CDR2 as FQNNGV. V was trimmed by 2 bases and J by 7 bases, leaving 14 bases between them. The CDR3 protein is CASSLYLGEVGYTF. CDR3 in DNA: TGTGCCAGCAGCTTATATCTTGGGGAGGTTGGCTACACCTTC.

The chain has TRBV15 and TRBJ1-2; TRBD1 agrees at 8 bases. Per the germline V gene, CDR1 is LNHNV and CDR2 is YYDKDF (reference sequence). This CDR3 is built from 13 residues. The V gene end was trimmed by 6 bases and the J gene end by 5 bases; junction bases not matched to a gene: 5. The DNA for the CDR3 is TGTGCCACCAGTGGGGACAGGAATTATGGCTACACCTTC. Protein sequence: CATSGDRNYGYTF.

The chain combines TRBV6-5 with TRBJ1-1; D unresolved. Trimming removed 4 bases from V and 5 bases from J, with 11 bases in between. Germline V gene sequence: CDR1 MNHEY, CDR2 SVGAGI. This CDR3 is built from 13 residues. The CDR3 spells CASSLSGWTEAFF. CDR3 nucleotide sequence: TGTGCCAGCAGTTTATCGGGATGGACTGAAGCTTTCTTT.

V usage is TRBV5-1 and J usage is TRBJ1-6, with a possible D match to TRBD1 (6 bases). Germline V lookup: CDR1 SGHRS, CDR2 YFSETQ. This CDR3 spans 17 amino acids. V lost 4 bases and J 3 bases, leaving 17 bases between the germline ends. The chain's CDR3 is CASSTQGFAVYNSPLHF. In DNA form, the CDR3 reads TGCGCCAGCAGCACACAGGGATTCGCGGTCTATAATTCACCCCTCCACTTT.